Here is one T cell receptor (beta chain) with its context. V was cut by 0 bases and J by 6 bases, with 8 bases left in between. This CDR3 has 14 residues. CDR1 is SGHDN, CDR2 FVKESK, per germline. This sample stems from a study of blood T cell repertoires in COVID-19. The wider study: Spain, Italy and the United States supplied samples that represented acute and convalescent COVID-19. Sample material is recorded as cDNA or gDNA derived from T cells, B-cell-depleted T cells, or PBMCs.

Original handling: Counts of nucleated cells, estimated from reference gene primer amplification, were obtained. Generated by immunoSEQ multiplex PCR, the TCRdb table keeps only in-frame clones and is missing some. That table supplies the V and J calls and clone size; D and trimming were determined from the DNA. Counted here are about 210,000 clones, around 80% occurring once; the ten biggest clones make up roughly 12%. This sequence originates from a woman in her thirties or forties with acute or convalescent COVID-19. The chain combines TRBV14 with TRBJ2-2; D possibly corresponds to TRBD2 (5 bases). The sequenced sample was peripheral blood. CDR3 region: CASSQDMGAGELFF. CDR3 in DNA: TGTGCCAGCAGCCAAGATATGGGAGCCGGGGAGCTGTTTTTT.